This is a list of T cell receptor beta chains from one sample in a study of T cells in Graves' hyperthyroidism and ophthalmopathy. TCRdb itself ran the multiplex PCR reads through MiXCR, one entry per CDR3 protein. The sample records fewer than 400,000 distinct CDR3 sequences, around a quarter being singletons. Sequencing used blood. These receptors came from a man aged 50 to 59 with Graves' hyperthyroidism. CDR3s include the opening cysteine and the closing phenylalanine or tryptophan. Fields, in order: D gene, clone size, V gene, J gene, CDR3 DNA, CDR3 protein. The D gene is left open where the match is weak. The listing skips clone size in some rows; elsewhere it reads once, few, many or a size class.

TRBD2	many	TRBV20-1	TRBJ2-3	TGCAGTGCTAGAGATTCTAGCGGGACTACAGATACGCAGTATTTT	CSARDSSGTTDTQYF
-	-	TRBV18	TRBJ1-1	TGTGCCAGCTCACCTCTGGCAAGGAACACTGAAGCTTTCTTT	CASSPLARNTEAFF
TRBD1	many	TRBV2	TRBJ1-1	TGTGCCAGCAGTGGGACAGGGGACGCTGAAGCTTTCTTT	CASSGTGDAEAFF
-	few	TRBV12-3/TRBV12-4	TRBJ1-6	TGTGCCAGCAGCCCGGTACTATCTTACGAGAATTCACCCCTCCACTTT	CASSPVLSYENSPLHF
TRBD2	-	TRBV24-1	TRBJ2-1	TGTGCCACCAGTGCTACACCGGGACTAGCGGGCCTAAGCTCCTACAATGAGCAGTTCTTC	CATSATPGLAGLSSYNEQFF
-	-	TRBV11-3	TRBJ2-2	TGTGCCAGCAGCTTTCTCTCGAACACCGGGGAGCTGTTTTTT	CASSFLSNTGELFF
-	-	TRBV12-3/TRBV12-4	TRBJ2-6	TGTGCCAGCAGGACGCAGGGTGGGGCCAACGTCCTGACTTTC	CASRTQGGANVLTF
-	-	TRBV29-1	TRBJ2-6	TGCAGCGTTGCTACAGGAAACTCTGGGGCCAACGTCCTGACTTTC	CSVATGNSGANVLTF
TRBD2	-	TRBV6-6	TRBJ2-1	TGTGCCAGCAGTTACTCTTGGGAGGGCCTGTATGATGAGCAGTTCTTC	CASSYSWEGLYDEQFF
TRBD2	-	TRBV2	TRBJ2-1	TGTGCCAGCAGCCCACGCCCTAGCGGGAGGGCCCGCTACAATGAGCAGTTCTTC	CASSPRPSGRARYNEQFF
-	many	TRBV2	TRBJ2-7	TGTGCCAGCAGGTTTCAGGGTTTTGTCGAGCAGTACTTC	CASRFQGFVEQYF
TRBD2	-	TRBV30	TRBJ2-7	TGTGCCTGGAGAACGACTAGCGGGTATTACGAGCAGTACTTC	CAWRTTSGYYEQYF
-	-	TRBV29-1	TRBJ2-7	TGCAGCGTTGGTACAGGGACCTACGAGCAGTACTTC	CSVGTGTYEQYF
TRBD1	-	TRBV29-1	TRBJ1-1	TGCAGCGTTGATGGGACAGGGATAATGAACACTGAAGCTTTCTTT	CSVDGTGIMNTEAFF
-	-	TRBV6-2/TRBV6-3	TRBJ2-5	TGTGCCAGCCTGGGCGGAGGGGGCGTCGAGACCCAGTACTTC	CASLGGGGVETQYF